This is a list of T cell receptor beta chains from one sample in a study of PD-L1 blockade in urothelial cancer. Assay used: immunoSEQ multiplex PCR; TCRdb lists only in-frame clones, some missing. There are approximately 90,000 clones in the sample; around 87% occur only once, and around 1.7% lies in the top ten. Material: PBMCs, obtained around atezolizumab (anti-PD-L1) treatment. Receptor source: a man in his sixties with urothelial cancer. The CDR3 runs from the conserved cysteine through the conserved F or W. The D gene is left open where the match is weak. Clone sizes are given selectively: once, few, many, or a class where the clone is expanded.

>.|TRBJ2-1|TRBD2|TRBV9|15
TGTGCCAGCAGCGTAGCCGGCGGGGGGCGCAATGAGCAGTTCTTC
CASSVAGGGRNEQFF
>.|TRBJ1-1|TRBD1|TRBV5-1|16
TGCGCCAGCAGCCCGGGGGACAGGGGGCTGGGGACTGAAGCTTTCTTT
CASSPGDRGLGTEAFF
>.|TRBJ2-7|TRBD2|TRBV5-1|16
TGCGCCAGCAGCTCCGCCGCCCGGACTAGGACGGACGAGCAGTACTTC
CASSSAARTRTDEQYF
>.|TRBJ2-3|.|TRBV7-2|15
TGTGCCAGCAGCTTAGTCTCCCAGGGCGCAGATACGCAGTATTTT
CASSLVSQGADTQYF
>.|TRBJ2-5|TRBD1|TRBV6-5|16
TGTGCCAGCAGTTACGCGACGACAGGGGAGGCTCGCACTCAGTACTTC
CASSYATTGEARTQYF
>.|TRBJ2-1|TRBD2|TRBV7-8|15
TGTGCCGCAAACACCGGGGGGGGGATGTACAATGAGCAGTTCTTC
CAANTGGGMYNEQFF
>.|TRBJ1-2|TRBD1|TRBV5-6|16
TGTGCCAGCAGCTTAGGACAGGGCCTAGCTAACTATGGCTACACCTTC
CASSLGQGLANYGYTF
>.|TRBJ2-7|.|TRBV5-6|16
TGTGCCAGCAGCCGAACCGGACAGAAAACTTTCTACGAGCAGTACTTC
CASSRTGQKTFYEQYF
>.|TRBJ1-2|.|TRBV9|13
TGTGCCAGCAGCGTAGGCAGGTCCTATGGCTACACCTTC
CASSVGRSYGYTF
>.|TRBJ1-6|TRBD1|TRBV5-5|17
TGTGCCAGCAGCTTGGACGTCGCGAGGACAGGGAATTCACCCCTCCACTTT
CASSLDVARTGNSPLHF
>.|TRBJ1-2|.|TRBV6-6|14
TGTGCCAGCAGCGACGGAAGGGGGAACTATGGCTACACCTTC
CASSDGRGNYGYTF
>.|TRBJ2-7|TRBD2|TRBV6-5|15
TGTGCCAGCAGTCAAGGACTAGCGGGATACTACGAGCAGTACTTC
CASSQGLAGYYEQYF
>.|TRBJ1-4|.|TRBV2|13
TGTGCCAGCAGTGGCGGGGGGAATGAAAAACTGTTTTTT
CASSGGGNEKLFF
>.|TRBJ2-7|.|TRBV7-3|17
TGTGCCAGCAGCTTAAAGGGGGGGACTTTAGGGGGTTCCGAGCAGTACTTC
CASSLKGGTLGGSEQYF
>.|TRBJ2-1|TRBD2|TRBV4-2|20
TGTGCCAGCAGCCAAAAAAGGGGGACTAGCGGACCCCACTCCTACAATGAGCAGTTCTTC
CASSQKRGTSGPHSYNEQFF
>.|TRBJ1-3|.|TRBV29-1|12
TGCAGCGTTGTGCGGGGTCCGGACACCATATATTTT
CSVVRGPDTIYF
>.|TRBJ2-2|TRBD2|TRBV7-2|15
TGTGCCAGCAGCTTAGGGACTAGAGTACCCGGGGAGCTGTTTTTT
CASSLGTRVPGELFF
>few|TRBJ1-5|.|TRBV28|16
TGTGCCAGCAGCGCTACGACAGCCAAAACATGGCAGCCCCAGCATTTT
CASSATTAKTWQPQHF
>.|TRBJ2-7|.|TRBV28|14
TGTGCCAGCAGTATCATAGGACAAGACTACGAGCAGTACTTC
CASSIIGQDYEQYF
>.|TRBJ1-4|TRBD1|TRBV5-6|15
TGTGCCAGCAGCTCCGGGACAGGCTATAATGAAAAACTGTTTTTT
CASSSGTGYNEKLFF
>few|TRBJ2-3|.|TRBV9|16
TGTGCCAGCAGCGTGGGCAGGGTTGCTAGCACAGATACGCAGTATTTT
CASSVGRVASTDTQYF
>.|TRBJ2-1|TRBD2|TRBV4-3|18
TGCGCCAGCAGCCAACTCGGCCCAGGACTAGCGGGGTACAATGAGCAGTTCTTC
CASSQLGPGLAGYNEQFF
>.|TRBJ2-5|TRBD2|TRBV7-2|15
TGTGCCAGCAGCTTCGACGGGGGGGGACGGGAGACCCAGTACTTC
CASSFDGGGRETQYF
>few|TRBJ1-2|.|TRBV15|12
TGTGCCACCTCATCAGGACATCGGGGCTACACCTTC
CATSSGHRGYTF
>.|TRBJ2-2|.|TRBV5-6|17
TGTGCCAGCAGCCTAACGCCCGGGACACCGAACACCGGGGAGCTGTTTTTT
CASSLTPGTPNTGELFF
>.|TRBJ2-2|TRBD2|TRBV9|15
TGTGCCAGCAGCGTAGCCGGACTAGCCCCCGGGGAGCTGTTTTTT
CASSVAGLAPGELFF
>.|TRBJ1-1|.|TRBV6-1|15
TGTGCCAGCAGTGAAGCGGGGACAAGGAACACTGAAGCTTTCTTT
CASSEAGTRNTEAFF
>once|TRBJ2-5|.|TRBV30|14
TGTGCCTGGAGTGTACTAGGGGGTTACGAGACCCAGTACTTC
CAWSVLGGYETQYF
>.|TRBJ2-3|TRBD2|TRBV4-3|17
TGCGCCAGCAGCCAAGATAAAAGGGGACTAGCGGTAGATACGCAGTATTTT
CASSQDKRGLAVDTQYF
>.|TRBJ2-3|.|TRBV25-1|13
TGTGCCAGCAGTTGGGGGGAAACAGATACGCAGTATTTT
CASSWGETDTQYF
>.|TRBJ2-2|.|TRBV19|14
TGTGCCAGTAGTTTTCAATCGAACACCGGGGAGCTGTTTTTT
CASSFQSNTGELFF
>.|TRBJ2-1|.|TRBV7-9|13
TGTGCCAGCAGCCGTACTAGGAATAATGAGCAGTTCTTC
CASSRTRNNEQFF
>.|TRBJ1-1|.|TRBV6-5|14
TGTGCCAGCAGTCCAGATGCGGGGGCGGATGAAGCTTTCTTT
CASSPDAGADEAFF
>.|TRBJ1-1|.|TRBV19|15
TGTGCCAGTAGTCCCCAAGATCCTATGATGACTGAAGCTTTCTTT
CASSPQDPMMTEAFF
>once|TRBJ2-2|.|TRBV7-9|14
TGTGCCAGCAGCTTAGCTTCGGGAACCGGGGAGCTGTTTTTT
CASSLASGTGELFF
>.|TRBJ1-1|TRBD1|TRBV30|15
TGTGCCTGGAATCTTCTACAGGGGCAGGGCACTGAAGCTTTCTTT
CAWNLLQGQGTEAFF